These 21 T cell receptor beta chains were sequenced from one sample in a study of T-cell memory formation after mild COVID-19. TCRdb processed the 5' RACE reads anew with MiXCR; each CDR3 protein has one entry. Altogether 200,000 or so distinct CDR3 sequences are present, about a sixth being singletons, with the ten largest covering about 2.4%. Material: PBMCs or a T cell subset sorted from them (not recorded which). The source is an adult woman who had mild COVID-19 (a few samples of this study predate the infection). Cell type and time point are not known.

CDR3 protein: CASSQETVSGNTIYF. The CDR3 bases are TGTGCCAGCAGCCAAGAAACAGTCTCTGGAAACACCATATATTTT. V is TRBV3-1 and J is TRBJ1-3; D gene ambiguous. This CDR3 spans 15 amino acids. In germline, CDR1 is LGHDT, CDR2 YNNKEL (reference sequence). The V gene lost 0 bases and the J gene lost 0 bases, with 6 bases spanning the gap. The full variable domain, completed using reference TRBV3-1 and TRBJ1-3, is DTAVSQTPKYLVTQMGNDKSIKCEQNLGHDTMYWYKQDSKKFLKIMFSYNNKELIINETVPNRFSPKSPDKAHLNLHINSLELGDSAVYFCASSQETVSGNTIYFGEGSWLTVV.

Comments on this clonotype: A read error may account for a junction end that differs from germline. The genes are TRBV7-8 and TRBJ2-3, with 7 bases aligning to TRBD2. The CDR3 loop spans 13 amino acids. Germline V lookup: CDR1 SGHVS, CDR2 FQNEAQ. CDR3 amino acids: CASSLANTAGAFF. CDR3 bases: TGTGCCAGCAGCTTAGCGAACACGGCGGGAGCCTTCTTT.

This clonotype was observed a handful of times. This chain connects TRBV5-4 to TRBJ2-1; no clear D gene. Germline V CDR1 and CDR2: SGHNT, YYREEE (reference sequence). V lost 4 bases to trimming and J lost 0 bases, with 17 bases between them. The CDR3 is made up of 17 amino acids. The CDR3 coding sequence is TGTGCCAGCAGCGGAAGCCGGAGCCTGAGCTCCTACAATGAGCAGTTCTTC. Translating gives CASSGSRSLSSYNEQFF.

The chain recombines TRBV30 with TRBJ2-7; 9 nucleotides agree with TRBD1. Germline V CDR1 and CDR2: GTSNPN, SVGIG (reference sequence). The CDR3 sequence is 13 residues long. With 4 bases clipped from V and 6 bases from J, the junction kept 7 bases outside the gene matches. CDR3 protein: CAWNGQGKGEQYF. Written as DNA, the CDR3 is TGTGCCTGGAATGGACAGGGGAAGGGCGAGCAGTACTTC.

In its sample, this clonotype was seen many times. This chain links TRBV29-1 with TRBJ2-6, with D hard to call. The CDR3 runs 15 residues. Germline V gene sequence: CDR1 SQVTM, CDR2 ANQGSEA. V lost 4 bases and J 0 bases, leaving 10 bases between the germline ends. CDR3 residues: CSVVGIVSGANVLTF. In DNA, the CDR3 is TGCAGCGTTGTGGGGATCGTCTCTGGGGCCAACGTCCTGACTTTC.

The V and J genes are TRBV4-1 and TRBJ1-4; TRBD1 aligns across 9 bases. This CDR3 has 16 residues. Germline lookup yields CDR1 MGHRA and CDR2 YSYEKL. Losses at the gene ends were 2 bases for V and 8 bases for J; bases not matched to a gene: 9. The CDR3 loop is CASSQYNRGRKEKLFF. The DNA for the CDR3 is TGCGCCAGCAGCCAATACAACAGGGGGCGAAAAGAAAAACTGTTTTTT.

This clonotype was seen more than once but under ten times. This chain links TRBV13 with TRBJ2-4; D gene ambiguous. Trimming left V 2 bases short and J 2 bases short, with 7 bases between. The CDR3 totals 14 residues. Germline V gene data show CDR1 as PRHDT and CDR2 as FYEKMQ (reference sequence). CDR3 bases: TGTGCCAGCAGCTTAATGTTGACCAAAAACATTCAGTACTTC. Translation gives CASSLMLTKNIQYF.

The CDR3 region has the DNA TGTGCCAGCAGCTTAGTTGGCAGACGCAATGAGCAGTTCTTC. This gives the protein CASSLVGRRNEQFF. The genes are TRBV7-6 and TRBJ2-1; D not resolved. V was clipped by 1 base and J by 6 bases, with 10 bases between them. This CDR3 contains 14 residues. Germline V gene lookup returns CDR1 SGHVS and CDR2 FNYEAQ.

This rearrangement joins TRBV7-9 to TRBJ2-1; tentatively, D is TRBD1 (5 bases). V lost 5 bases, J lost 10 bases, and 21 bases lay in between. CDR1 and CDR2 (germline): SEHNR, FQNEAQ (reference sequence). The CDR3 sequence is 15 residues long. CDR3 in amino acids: CASSPPDKGWKEQFF. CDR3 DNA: TGTGCCAGCAGCCCACCGGACAAGGGGTGGAAAGAGCAGTTCTTC.

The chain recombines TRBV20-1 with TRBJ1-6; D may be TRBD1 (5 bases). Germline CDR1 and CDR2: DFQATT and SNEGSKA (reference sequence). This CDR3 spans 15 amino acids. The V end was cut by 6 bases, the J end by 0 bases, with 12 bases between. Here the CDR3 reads CSAGPSSSYNSPLHF. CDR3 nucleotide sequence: TGCAGTGCGGGACCCTCTAGCTCCTATAATTCACCCCTCCACTTT.

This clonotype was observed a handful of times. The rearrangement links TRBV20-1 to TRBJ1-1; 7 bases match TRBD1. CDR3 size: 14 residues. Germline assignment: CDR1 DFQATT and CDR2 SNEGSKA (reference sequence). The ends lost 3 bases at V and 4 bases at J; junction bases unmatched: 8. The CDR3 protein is CSASETGQGTEAFF. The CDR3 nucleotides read TGCAGTGCTAGCGAGACAGGGCAGGGCACTGAAGCTTTCTTT.

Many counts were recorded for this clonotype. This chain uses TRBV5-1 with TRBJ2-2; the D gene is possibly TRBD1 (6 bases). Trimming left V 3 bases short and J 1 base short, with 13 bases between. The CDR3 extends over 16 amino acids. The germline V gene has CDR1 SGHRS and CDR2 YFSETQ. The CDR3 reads CASSYPGAGNTGELFF. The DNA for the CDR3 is TGCGCCAGCAGCTATCCAGGGGCTGGGAACACCGGGGAGCTGTTTTTT.

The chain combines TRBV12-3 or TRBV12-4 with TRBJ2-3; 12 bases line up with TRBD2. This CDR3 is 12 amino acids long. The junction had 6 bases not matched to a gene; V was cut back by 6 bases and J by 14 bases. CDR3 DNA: TGTGCCAGCAGCTCTAGCGGGGGGGCCACGTATTTT. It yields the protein CASSSSGGATYF.

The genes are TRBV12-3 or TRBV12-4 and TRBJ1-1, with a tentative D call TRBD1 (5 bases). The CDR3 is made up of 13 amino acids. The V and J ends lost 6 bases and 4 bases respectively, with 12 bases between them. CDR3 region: CASSFRVGTEAFF. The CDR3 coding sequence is TGTGCCAGCAGCTTCAGGGTCGGCACTGAAGCTTTCTTT.

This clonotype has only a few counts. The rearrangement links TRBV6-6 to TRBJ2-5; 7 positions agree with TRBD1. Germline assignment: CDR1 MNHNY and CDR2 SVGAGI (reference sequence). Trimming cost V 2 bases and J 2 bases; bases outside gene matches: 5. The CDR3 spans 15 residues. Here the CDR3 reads CASSYPRQGQETQYF. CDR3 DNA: TGTGCCAGCAGTTACCCTCGACAGGGTCAAGAGACCCAGTACTTC.

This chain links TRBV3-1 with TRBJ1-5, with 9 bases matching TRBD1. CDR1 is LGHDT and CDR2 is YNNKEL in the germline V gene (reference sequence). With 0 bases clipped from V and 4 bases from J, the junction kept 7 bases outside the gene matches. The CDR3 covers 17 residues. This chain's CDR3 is CASSQEVWTGANQPQHF. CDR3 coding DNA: TGTGCCAGCAGCCAAGAAGTCTGGACAGGGGCAAATCAGCCCCAGCATTTT.

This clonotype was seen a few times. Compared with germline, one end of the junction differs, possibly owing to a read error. The CDR3 DNA sequence: TGCGACAGCAGCTTGTTTCAGGGACAACAAGAGACCCAGTACTTC. Translated, it gives CDSSLFQGQQETQYF. The rearrangement joins TRBV5-1 to TRBJ2-5; possible D gene TRBD1, 6 bases. The CDR3 is 15 amino acids. The V gene's germline CDR1 is SGHRS and CDR2 YFSETQ.

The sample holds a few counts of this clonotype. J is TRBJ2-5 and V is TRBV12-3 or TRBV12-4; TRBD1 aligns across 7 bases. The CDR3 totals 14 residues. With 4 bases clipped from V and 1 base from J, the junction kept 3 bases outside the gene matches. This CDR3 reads CASSSGQVQETQYF. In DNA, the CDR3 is TGTGCCAGCAGTTCTGGACAGGTCCAAGAGACCCAGTACTTC.

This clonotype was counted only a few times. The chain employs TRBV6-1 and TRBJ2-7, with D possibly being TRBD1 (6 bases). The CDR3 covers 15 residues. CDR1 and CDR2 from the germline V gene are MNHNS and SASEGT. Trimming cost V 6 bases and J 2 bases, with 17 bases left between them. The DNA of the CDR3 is TGTGCCAGCAGCCGGACCGGGACAAACGCCTACGAGCAGTACTTC. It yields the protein CASSRTGTNAYEQYF.

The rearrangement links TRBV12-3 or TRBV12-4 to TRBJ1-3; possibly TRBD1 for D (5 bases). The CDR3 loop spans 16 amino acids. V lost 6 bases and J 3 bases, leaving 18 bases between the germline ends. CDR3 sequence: CASSPRRGMGGNTIYF. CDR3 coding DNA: TGTGCCAGCAGCCCCCGGCGGGGCATGGGTGGAAACACCATATATTTT.

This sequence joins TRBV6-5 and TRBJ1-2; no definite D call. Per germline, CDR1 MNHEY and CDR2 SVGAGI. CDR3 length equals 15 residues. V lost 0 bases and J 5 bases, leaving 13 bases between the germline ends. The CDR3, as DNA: TGTGCCAGCAGTTACTCGCCAGGAGAGAGATATGGCTACACCTTC. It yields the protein CASSYSPGERYGYTF.